This note documents a single TCR beta chain sequence. The table came from immunoSEQ multiplex PCR; TCRdb's copy has only in-frame clones and leaves some out. The data hold nearly 80,000 clones, with 80% to 95% observed a single time. The data were obtained in a study of OX40 agonist ivuxolimab in advanced cancers. Study-wide context: At 82.7% male, the cohort had a mean age of about 60 years, ranging from roughly 20 to 90. Patients achieving partial responses numbered three: one hepatocellular carcinoma case and two cutaneous melanoma cases.

The CDR3 spans 16 residues. From germline, CDR1 is KGHSH and CDR2 LQKENI. Trimming left V 1 base short and J 1 base short, with 13 bases between. This sequence originates from an adult with an advanced solid tumor such as melanoma, head and neck, liver or kidney cancer. The chain recombines TRBV18 with TRBJ1-1; D unclear. The starting material was CD4+ or CD8+ T cells sorted from blood, obtained in a trial of the OX40 agonist ivuxolimab. For the CDR3, the DNA is TGTGCCAGCTCACCACTTGAGCCGAAGGGGAACACTGAAGCTTTCTTT. This sequence encodes CASSPLEPKGNTEAFF.